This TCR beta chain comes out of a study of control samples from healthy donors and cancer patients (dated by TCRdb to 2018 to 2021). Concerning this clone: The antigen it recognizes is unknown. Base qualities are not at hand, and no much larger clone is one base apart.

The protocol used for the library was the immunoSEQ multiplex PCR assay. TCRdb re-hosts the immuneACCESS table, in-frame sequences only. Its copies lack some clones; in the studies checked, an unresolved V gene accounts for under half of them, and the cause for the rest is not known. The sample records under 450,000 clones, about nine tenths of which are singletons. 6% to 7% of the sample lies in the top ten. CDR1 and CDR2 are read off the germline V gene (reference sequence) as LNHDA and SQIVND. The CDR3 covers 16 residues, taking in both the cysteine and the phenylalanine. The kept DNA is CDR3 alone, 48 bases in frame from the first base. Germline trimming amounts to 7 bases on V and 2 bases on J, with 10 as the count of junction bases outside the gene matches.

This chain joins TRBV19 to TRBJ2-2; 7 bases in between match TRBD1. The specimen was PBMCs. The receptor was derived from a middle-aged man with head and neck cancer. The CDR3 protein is CASTTRTGANTGELFF. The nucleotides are TGTGCCAGTACCACTCGGACAGGAGCTAACACCGGGGAGCTGTTTTTT.